This T cell receptor beta chain was documented in a study of multiple sclerosis patients with progressive multifocal leukoencephalopathy. The protocol was immunoSEQ multiplex PCR, while the TCRdb copy is restricted to in-frame clones and leaves out a portion. The sample contains tens of thousands of clones, approximately 90% of which appear only once. The time point is: before natalizumab initiation. The V and J ends lost 4 bases and 3 bases respectively, with 8 bases between them. From germline, CDR1 is SGDLS and CDR2 YYNGEE. This CDR3 contains 12 residues. Whole-study results and caveats: PML-onset expanded TRB clones were detectable before and during natalizumab therapy. No common TRBV or TRBJ usage or pairing appeared at PML.

Details on this clone: The antigen remains undetermined.

This chain connects TRBV9 to TRBJ2-7; D might be TRBD1 (6 bases). This sequence originates from a human donor with multiple sclerosis. The specimen sequenced was PBMCs. The CDR3 DNA is TGTGCCAGCAGCTTGGACAGCTACGAGCAGTACTTC. Protein: CASSLDSYEQYF.